This TCR beta chain originates from a study of cytomegalovirus exposure and HLA in healthy donors. CDR3 length equals 14 residues. V was pared by 0 bases and J by 7 bases, with 6 bases of the junction left unmatched. CDR1 and CDR2 (germline): MGHRA, YSYEKL. PCR was performed using 60 Vbeta and 13 Jbeta primers. Sequencing was performed with immunoSEQ multiplex PCR; in TCRdb, only in-frame clones are kept and a portion is missing. The data contain around 65,000 clones, about 80% of them seen just once; the ten biggest clones take up roughly 51%. The genes are TRBV4-1 and TRBJ2-7; 7 bases map to TRBD1. This clonotype was obtained from a man aged 45-65 years in good health and CMV-seropositive. Source material: PBMCs. CDR3 DNA sequence: TGCGCCAGCAGCCAAGATGACAGGGTGGGGGAGCAGTACTTC. This gives the protein CASSQDDRVGEQYF.